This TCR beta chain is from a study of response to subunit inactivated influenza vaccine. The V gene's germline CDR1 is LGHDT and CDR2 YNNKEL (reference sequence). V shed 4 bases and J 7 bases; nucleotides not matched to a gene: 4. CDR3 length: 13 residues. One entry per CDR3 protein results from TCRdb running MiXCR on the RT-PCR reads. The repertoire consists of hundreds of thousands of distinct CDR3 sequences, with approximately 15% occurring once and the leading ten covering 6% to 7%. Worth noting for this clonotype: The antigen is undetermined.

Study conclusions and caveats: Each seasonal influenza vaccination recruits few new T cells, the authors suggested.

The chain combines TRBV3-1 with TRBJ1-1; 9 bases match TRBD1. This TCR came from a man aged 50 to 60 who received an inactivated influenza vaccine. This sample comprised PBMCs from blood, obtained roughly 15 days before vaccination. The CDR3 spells CASSRGTGSEAFF. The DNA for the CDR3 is TGTGCCAGCAGCCGGGGGACAGGGAGTGAAGCTTTCTTT. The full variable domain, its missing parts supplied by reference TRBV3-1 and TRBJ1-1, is DTAVSQTPKYLVTQMGNDKSIKCEQNLGHDTMYWYKQDSKKFLKIMFSYNNKELIINETVPNRFSPKSPDKAHLNLHINSLELGDSAVYFCASSRGTGSEAFFGQGTRLTVV.